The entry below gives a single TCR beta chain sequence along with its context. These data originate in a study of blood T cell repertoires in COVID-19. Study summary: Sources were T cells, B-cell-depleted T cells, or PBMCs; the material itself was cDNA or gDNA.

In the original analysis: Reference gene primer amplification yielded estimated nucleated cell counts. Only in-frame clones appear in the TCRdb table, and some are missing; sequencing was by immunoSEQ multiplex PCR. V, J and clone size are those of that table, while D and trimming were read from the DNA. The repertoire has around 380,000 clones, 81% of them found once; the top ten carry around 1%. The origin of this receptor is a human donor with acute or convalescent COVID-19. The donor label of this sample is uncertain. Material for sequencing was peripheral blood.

The CDR3 loop is CASSLGGGVTGELFF. CDR3 nucleotide sequence: TGTGCCAGCAGCTTGGGAGGGGGTGTAACCGGGGAGCTGTTTTTT. V and J are TRBV5-4 and TRBJ2-2; D may be TRBD1 (6 bases). The V and J ends lost 0 bases and 5 bases respectively, with 11 bases between them. Per germline, CDR1 SGHNT and CDR2 YYREEE (reference sequence). The CDR3 sequence is 15 residues long.